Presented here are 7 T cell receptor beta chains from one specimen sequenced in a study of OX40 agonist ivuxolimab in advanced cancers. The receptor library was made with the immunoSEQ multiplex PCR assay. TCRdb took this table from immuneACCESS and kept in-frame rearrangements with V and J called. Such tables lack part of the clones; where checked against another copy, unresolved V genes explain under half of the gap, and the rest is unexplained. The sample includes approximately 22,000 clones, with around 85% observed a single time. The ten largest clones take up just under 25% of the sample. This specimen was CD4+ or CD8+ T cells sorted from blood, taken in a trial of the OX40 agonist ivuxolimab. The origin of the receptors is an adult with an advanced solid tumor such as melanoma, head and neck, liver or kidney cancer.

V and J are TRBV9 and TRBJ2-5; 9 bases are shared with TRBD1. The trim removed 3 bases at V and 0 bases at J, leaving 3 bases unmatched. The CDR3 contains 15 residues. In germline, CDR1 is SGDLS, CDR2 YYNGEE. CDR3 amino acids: CASSETGGYQETQYF. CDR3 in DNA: TGTGCCAGCAGCGAAACAGGGGGCTACCAAGAGACCCAGTACTTC.

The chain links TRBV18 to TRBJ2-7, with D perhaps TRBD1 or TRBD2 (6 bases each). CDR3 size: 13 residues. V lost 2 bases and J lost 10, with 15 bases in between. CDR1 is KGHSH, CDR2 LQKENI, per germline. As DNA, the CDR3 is TGTGCCAGCTCACCAGGGGGGACCGGGACACAGTACTTC. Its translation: CASSPGGTGTQYF.

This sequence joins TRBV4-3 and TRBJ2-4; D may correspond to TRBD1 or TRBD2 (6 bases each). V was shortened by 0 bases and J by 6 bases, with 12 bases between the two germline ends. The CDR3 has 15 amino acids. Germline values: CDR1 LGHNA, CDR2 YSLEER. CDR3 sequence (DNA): TGCGCCAGCAGCCAAGATCTCGGAGGGGGAAACATTCAGTACTTC. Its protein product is CASSQDLGGGNIQYF.

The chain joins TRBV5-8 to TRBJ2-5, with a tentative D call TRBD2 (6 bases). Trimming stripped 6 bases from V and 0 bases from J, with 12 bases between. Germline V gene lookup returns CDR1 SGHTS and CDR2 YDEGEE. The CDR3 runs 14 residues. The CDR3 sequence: CASIPLAYQETQYF. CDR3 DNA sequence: TGTGCCAGCATCCCACTAGCCTACCAAGAGACCCAGTACTTC.

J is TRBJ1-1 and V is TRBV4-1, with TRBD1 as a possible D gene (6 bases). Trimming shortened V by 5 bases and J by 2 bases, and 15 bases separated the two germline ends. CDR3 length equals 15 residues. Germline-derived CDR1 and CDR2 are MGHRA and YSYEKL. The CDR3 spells CASSEEDSFNTEAFF. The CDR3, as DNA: TGCGCCAGCAGCGAGGAGGACAGCTTCAACACTGAAGCTTTCTTT.

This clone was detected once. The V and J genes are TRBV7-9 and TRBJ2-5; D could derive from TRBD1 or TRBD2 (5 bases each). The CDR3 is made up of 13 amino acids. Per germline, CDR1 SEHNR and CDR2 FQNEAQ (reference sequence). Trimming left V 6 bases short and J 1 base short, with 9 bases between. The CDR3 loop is CASSPGTQETQYF. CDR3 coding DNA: TGTGCCAGCAGTCCCGGGACCCAAGAGACCCAGTACTTC.

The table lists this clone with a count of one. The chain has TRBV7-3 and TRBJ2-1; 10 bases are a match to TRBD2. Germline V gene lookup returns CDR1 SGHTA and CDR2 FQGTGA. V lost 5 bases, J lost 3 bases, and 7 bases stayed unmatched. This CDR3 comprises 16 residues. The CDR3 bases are TGTGCCAGCAGCGCCGGTCTAGCGGGAGTCTACAATGAGCAGTTCTTC. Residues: CASSAGLAGVYNEQFF.